The clone carrying this T cell receptor beta chain was found a few times. No antigen is known for it. The data are from a study of T-cell memory formation after mild COVID-19. Whole-study findings and limits: Chiefly within CM and EM were the contracting CD4+ clones; CD8+ ones were within EMRA.

Amplification by 5'RACE using constant-segment primers produced TCR alpha and TCR beta cDNA libraries that carried sample barcodes and UMIs. TCRdb ran MiXCR on the 5' RACE reads and lists one entry per CDR3 protein. The sample has under 200,000 distinct CDR3 sequences, 13% seen once. Per the germline V gene, CDR1 is KGHDR and CDR2 is SFDVKD. The CDR3 runs 15 residues. Trimming removed 7 bases from V and 2 bases from J, with 13 bases in between. The V and J genes are TRBV24-1 and TRBJ2-2; no clear D gene. This sequence was found in a man aged 18 to 29 who had mild COVID-19 (a few samples of this study predate the infection). Cell type and time point are not known. The sequenced sample was PBMCs or a T cell subset sorted from them (not recorded which). The CDR3 reads CATSRGEDNTGELFF. The CDR3 bases are TGTGCCACCAGCCGAGGAGAGGATAACACCGGGGAGCTGTTTTTT.